The rows below give T cell receptor beta chains drawn from one sample of a study of CD8 T cell repertoires and HIV-1 epitope variants. Sequenced by immunoSEQ multiplex PCR; TCRdb stores in-frame clones only, minus some. Of more than 85,000 clones detected, roughly four fifths appear once; the ten largest clones hold about a quarter. The sequencing input was uncultured baseline CD8+ T cells from peripheral blood mononuclear cells (PBMCs). The receptors were gathered from a male donor with HIV. Each CDR3 is given with its conserved first and last residue. The D gene is left open where the match is weak. A clone size is listed for some rows: how often the clone was seen (once, few, many), or a class if it is expanded.

D	size	V	J	DNA	CDR3
NA	NA	TRBV5-4	TRBJ2-3	TGTGCCAGCAGCTTGAGCGGGAGCACAGATACGCAGTATTTT	CASSLSGSTDTQYF
NA	NA	TRBV4-1	TRBJ2-3	TGCGCCAGCAGCCAAGATGGTGGTACCGAGGAGTATTTT	CASSQDGGTEEYF
TRBD1	NA	TRBV28	TRBJ2-7	TGTGCCAGCAGTCGACAGGGGGCAGGGGAGCAGTACTTC	CASSRQGAGEQYF
NA	NA	TRBV5-4	TRBJ2-3	TGTGCCAGCAGCTCAGGACTGGGTGCAGATACGCAGTATTTT	CASSSGLGADTQYF
NA	NA	TRBV15	TRBJ1-3	TGTGCCACCAGCAGATCGTCGGTCCCCCTTAGCTCTGGAAACACCATATATTTT	CATSRSSVPLSSGNTIYF
NA	once	TRBV7-6	TRBJ2-5	TGTGCCAGCAGCTTAGCGAGAGGACTCCAAGAGACCCAGTACTTC	CASSLARGLQETQYF
TRBD1	NA	TRBV7-9	TRBJ2-7	TGTGCCAGCAGCCCGGCTCGGGACAGCCGCTACGAGCAGTACTTC	CASSPARDSRYEQYF
NA	NA	TRBV6-1	TRBJ2-7	TGTGCCAGCAGGTACATCTACGAGCAGTACTTC	CASRYIYEQYF
NA	NA	TRBV7-3	TRBJ1-2	TGTGCCAGCAGCTTAAGCGAAAACAGCTATGGCTACACCTTC	CASSLSENSYGYTF
NA	few	TRBV19	TRBJ2-7	TGTGCCAGTAGTATGGAATACGAGCAGTACTTC	CASSMEYEQYF
NA	NA	TRBV6-1	TRBJ2-7	TGTGCCAGCACCCTTGGGAGGCCCGATGTGAGCGAGCAGTACTTC	CASTLGRPDVSEQYF
NA	NA	TRBV7-3	TRBJ2-3	TGTGCCAGCAGCCCTATTAGCACAGATACGCAGTATTTT	CASSPISTDTQYF
NA	NA	TRBV5-1	TRBJ1-3	TGCGCCAGCAGCTTGGAAGGCAGGGGCTCTGCGAACACCATATATTTT	CASSLEGRGSANTIYF
TRBD1	NA	TRBV7-9	TRBJ1-2	TGTGCCAGCAGCTTAGGCCCCGGACAGGAGTCTTATGGCTACACCTTC	CASSLGPGQESYGYTF
NA	many	TRBV29-1	TRBJ1-1	TGCAGCGTTGAGGTTTCTCTGGCTGGAGCTGAAGCTTTCTTT	CSVEVSLAGAEAFF
NA	few	TRBV7-2	TRBJ2-1	TGTGCCAGCAGCTTAGATTTCGGAGGATACAATGAGCAGTTCTTC	CASSLDFGGYNEQFF
TRBD1	NA	TRBV5-1	TRBJ2-7	TGCGCCAGCAGCTTGACCTCATCCTGGACAGGGGGTTACGAGCAGTACTTC	CASSLTSSWTGGYEQYF
NA	NA	TRBV5-1	TRBJ2-5	TGCGCCAGCAGCCCGGGACTTTTAGGCGGGGAGACCCAGTACTTC	CASSPGLLGGETQYF
NA	NA	TRBV25-1	TRBJ2-5	TGTGCCAGCAGTGAATATGAGACCCAGTACTTC	CASSEYETQYF
NA	once	TRBV5-1	TRBJ2-2	TGCGCCAGCGGTCCAGGGGACACCGGGGAGCTGTTTTTT	CASGPGDTGELFF
TRBD1	NA	TRBV4-3	TRBJ1-1	TGCGCCAGCAGCCAAGACCCAGGGGGGCTTAACACTGAAGCTTTCTTT	CASSQDPGGLNTEAFF
NA	NA	TRBV28	TRBJ2-5	TGTGCCAGCAGTTTAGGTTGGAGAGAAGAGACCCAGTACTTC	CASSLGWREETQYF
NA	NA	TRBV19	TRBJ1-5	TGTGCCAGTAGATCGACAGGAAATCAGCCCCAGCATTTT	CASRSTGNQPQHF
TRBD1	NA	TRBV19	TRBJ1-2	TGTGCCAGTAGGCTATCGGACAGGGGGCAGGGTGGCTACACCTTC	CASRLSDRGQGGYTF